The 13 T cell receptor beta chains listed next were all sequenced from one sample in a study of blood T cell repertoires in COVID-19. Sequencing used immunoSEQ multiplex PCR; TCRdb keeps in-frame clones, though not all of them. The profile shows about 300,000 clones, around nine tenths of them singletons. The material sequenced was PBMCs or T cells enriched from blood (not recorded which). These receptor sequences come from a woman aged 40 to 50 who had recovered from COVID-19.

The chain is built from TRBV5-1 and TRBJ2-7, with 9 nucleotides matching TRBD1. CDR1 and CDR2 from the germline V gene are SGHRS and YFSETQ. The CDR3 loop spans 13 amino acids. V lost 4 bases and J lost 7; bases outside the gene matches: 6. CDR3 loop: CASSLKGTGEQYF. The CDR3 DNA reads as TGCGCCAGCAGCCTGAAGGGGACAGGGGAGCAGTACTTC.

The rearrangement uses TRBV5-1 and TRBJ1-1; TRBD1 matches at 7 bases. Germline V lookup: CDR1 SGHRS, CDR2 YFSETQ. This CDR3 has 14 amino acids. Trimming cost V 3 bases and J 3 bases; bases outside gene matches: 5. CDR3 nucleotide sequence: TGCGCCAGCAGCTCAAATACAGGGGACACTGAAGCTTTCTTT. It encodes CASSSNTGDTEAFF.

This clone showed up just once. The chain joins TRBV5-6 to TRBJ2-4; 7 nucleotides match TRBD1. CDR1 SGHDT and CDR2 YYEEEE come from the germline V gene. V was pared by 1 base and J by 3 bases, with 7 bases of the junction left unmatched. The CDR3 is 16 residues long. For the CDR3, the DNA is TGTGCCAGCAGCTTGCTGTTGCGGACAGGCAAAAACATTCAGTACTTC. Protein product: CASSLLLRTGKNIQYF.

This chain's CDR3 is CASSEGQGAFYGYTF. The CDR3 DNA reads as TGTGCCAGCAGTGAGGGACAGGGGGCCTTCTATGGCTACACCTTC. The chain is built from TRBV25-1 and TRBJ1-2; 12 positions agree with TRBD1. The V gene's germline CDR1 is MGHDK and CDR2 SYGVNS. This CDR3 contains 15 residues. V shed 3 bases, J shed 4 bases, and the junction held 3 bases outside the gene matches.

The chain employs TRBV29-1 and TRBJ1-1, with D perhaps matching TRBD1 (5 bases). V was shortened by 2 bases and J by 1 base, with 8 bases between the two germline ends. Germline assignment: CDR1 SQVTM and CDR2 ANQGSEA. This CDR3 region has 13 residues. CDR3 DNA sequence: TGCAGCGTTGAAAACAGGCAGAACACTGAAGCTTTCTTT. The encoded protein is CSVENRQNTEAFF. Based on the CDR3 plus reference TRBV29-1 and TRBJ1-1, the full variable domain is SAVISQKPSRDICQRGTSLTIQCQVDSQVTMMFWYRQQPGQSLTLIATANQGSEATYESGFVIDKFPISRPNLTFSTLTVSNMSPEDSSIYLCSVENRQNTEAFFGQGTRLTVV.

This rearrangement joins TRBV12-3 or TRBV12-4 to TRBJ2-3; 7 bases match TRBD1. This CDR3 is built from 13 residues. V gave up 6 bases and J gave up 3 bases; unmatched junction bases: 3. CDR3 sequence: CASRRGQTDTQYF. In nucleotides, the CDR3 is TGTGCCAGCAGAAGGGGGCAAACAGATACGCAGTATTTT.

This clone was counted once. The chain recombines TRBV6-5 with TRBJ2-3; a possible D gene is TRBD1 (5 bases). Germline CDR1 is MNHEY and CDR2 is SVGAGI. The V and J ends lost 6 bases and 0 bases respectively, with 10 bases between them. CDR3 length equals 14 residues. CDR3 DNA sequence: TGTGCCAGCAGCCCACAGGTTAGCACAGATACGCAGTATTTT. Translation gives CASSPQVSTDTQYF.

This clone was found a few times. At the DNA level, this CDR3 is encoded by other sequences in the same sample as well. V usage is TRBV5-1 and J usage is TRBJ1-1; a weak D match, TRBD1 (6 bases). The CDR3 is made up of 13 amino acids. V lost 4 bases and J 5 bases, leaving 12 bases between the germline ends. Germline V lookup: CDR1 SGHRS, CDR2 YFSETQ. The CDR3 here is CASSLQGETEAFF. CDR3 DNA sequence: TGCGCCAGCAGCCTACAGGGAGAGACTGAAGCTTTCTTT.

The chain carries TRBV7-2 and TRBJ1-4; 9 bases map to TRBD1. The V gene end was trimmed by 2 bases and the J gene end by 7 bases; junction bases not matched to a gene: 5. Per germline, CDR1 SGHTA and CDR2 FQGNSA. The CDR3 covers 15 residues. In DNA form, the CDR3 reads TGTGCCAGCAGCTTATATGGGACAGGGAGTGAAAAACTGTTTTTT. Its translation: CASSLYGTGSEKLFF.

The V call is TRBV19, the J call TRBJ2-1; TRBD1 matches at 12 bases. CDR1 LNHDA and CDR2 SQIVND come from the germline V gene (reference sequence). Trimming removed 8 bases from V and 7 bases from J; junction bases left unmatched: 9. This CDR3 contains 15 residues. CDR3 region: CASGDRGRLANEQFF. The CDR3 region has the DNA TGTGCCAGTGGGGACAGGGGGCGCCTTGCGAATGAGCAGTTCTTC.

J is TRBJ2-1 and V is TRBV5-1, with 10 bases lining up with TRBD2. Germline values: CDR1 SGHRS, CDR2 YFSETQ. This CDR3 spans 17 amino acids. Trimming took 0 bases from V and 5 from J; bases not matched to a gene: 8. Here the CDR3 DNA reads TGCGCCAGCAGCTTGGGCCCCCTAGCGGGGGACCACAATGAGCAGTTCTTC. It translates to CASSLGPLAGDHNEQFF.

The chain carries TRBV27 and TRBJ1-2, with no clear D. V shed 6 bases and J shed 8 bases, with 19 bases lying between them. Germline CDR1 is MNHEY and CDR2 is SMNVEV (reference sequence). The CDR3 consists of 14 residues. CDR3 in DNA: TGTGCCAGCAGATCCTATGACTCGTCTCGGGGCTACACCTTC. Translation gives CASRSYDSSRGYTF.

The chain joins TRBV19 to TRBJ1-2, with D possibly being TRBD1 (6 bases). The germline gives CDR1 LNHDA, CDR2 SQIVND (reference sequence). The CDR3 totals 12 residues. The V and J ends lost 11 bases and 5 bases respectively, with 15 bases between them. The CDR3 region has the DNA TGTGCCGGTTACAGGGTTTCTTATGGCTACACCTTC. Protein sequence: CAGYRVSYGYTF.